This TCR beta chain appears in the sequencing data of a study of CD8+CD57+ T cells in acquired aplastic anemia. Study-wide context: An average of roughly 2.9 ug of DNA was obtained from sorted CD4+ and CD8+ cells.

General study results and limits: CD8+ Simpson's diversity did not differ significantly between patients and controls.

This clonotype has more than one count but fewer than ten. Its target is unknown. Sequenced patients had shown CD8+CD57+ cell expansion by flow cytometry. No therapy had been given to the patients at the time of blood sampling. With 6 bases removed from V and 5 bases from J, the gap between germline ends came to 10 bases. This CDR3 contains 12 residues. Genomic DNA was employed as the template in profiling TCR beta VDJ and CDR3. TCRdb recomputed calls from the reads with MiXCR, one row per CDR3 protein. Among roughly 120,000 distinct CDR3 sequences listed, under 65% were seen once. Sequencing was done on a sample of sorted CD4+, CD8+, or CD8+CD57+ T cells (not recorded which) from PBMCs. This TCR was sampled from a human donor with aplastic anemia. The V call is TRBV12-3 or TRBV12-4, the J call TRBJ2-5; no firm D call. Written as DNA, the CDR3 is TGTGCCAGCAGCACCCGTGTGGAGACCCAGTACTTC. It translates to CASSTRVETQYF.